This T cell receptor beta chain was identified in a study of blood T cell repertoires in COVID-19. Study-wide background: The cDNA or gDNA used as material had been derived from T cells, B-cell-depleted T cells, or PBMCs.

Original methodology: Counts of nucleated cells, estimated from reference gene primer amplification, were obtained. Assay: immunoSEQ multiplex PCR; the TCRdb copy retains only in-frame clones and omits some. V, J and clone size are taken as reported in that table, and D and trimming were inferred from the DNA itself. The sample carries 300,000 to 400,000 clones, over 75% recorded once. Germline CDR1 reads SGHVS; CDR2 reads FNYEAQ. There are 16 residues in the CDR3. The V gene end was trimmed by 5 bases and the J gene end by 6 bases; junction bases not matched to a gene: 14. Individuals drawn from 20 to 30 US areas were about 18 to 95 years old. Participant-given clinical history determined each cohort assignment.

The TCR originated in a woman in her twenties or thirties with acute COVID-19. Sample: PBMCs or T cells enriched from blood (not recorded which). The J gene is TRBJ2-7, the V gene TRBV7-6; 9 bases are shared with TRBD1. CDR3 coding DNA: TGTGCCAGCAGCCCCCTGCGAGGGACAGGGAGGTCCGAGCAGTACTTC. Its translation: CASSPLRGTGRSEQYF.